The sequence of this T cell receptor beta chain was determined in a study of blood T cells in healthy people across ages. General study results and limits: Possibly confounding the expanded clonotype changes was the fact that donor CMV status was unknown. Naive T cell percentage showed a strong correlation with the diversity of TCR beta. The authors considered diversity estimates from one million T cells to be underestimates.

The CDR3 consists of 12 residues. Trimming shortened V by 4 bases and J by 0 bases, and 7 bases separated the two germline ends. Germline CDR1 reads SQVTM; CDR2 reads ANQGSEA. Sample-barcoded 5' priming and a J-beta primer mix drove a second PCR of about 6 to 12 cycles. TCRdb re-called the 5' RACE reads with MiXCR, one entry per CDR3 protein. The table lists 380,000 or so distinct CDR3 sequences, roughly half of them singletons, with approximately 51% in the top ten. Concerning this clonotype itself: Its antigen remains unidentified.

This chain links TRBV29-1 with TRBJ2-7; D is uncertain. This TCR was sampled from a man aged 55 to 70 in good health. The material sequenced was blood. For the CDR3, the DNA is TGCAGCGTTGCGGACGGCTCCTACGAGCAGTACTTC. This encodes CSVADGSYEQYF.